The entry below describes one T cell receptor (beta chain). The protocol was immunoSEQ multiplex PCR, while the TCRdb copy is restricted to in-frame clones and leaves out a portion. The profile shows under 1 million clones, almost 95% of them singletons. The data are from a study of shared clonotypes between healthy human individuals. Naivety among CD8 cells was defined by CD45RO negativity and positive CCR7 selection, thereby excluding terminally differentiated effector memory CD45RA+ cells. The CDR3 is made up of 13 amino acids. With 3 bases clipped from V and 5 bases from J, the junction kept 1 base outside the gene matches. Per the germline V gene, CDR1 is MRHNA and CDR2 is SNTAGT.

Specimen: naive CD8+ T cells sorted from blood. The chain is built from TRBV6-4 and TRBJ2-1; TRBD2 aligns across 7 bases. The sequence derives from a man aged 25-40 years in good health. CDR3 protein: CASSEGGDNEQFF. Written as DNA, the CDR3 is TGTGCCAGCAGTGAGGGGGGGGACAATGAGCAGTTCTTC.